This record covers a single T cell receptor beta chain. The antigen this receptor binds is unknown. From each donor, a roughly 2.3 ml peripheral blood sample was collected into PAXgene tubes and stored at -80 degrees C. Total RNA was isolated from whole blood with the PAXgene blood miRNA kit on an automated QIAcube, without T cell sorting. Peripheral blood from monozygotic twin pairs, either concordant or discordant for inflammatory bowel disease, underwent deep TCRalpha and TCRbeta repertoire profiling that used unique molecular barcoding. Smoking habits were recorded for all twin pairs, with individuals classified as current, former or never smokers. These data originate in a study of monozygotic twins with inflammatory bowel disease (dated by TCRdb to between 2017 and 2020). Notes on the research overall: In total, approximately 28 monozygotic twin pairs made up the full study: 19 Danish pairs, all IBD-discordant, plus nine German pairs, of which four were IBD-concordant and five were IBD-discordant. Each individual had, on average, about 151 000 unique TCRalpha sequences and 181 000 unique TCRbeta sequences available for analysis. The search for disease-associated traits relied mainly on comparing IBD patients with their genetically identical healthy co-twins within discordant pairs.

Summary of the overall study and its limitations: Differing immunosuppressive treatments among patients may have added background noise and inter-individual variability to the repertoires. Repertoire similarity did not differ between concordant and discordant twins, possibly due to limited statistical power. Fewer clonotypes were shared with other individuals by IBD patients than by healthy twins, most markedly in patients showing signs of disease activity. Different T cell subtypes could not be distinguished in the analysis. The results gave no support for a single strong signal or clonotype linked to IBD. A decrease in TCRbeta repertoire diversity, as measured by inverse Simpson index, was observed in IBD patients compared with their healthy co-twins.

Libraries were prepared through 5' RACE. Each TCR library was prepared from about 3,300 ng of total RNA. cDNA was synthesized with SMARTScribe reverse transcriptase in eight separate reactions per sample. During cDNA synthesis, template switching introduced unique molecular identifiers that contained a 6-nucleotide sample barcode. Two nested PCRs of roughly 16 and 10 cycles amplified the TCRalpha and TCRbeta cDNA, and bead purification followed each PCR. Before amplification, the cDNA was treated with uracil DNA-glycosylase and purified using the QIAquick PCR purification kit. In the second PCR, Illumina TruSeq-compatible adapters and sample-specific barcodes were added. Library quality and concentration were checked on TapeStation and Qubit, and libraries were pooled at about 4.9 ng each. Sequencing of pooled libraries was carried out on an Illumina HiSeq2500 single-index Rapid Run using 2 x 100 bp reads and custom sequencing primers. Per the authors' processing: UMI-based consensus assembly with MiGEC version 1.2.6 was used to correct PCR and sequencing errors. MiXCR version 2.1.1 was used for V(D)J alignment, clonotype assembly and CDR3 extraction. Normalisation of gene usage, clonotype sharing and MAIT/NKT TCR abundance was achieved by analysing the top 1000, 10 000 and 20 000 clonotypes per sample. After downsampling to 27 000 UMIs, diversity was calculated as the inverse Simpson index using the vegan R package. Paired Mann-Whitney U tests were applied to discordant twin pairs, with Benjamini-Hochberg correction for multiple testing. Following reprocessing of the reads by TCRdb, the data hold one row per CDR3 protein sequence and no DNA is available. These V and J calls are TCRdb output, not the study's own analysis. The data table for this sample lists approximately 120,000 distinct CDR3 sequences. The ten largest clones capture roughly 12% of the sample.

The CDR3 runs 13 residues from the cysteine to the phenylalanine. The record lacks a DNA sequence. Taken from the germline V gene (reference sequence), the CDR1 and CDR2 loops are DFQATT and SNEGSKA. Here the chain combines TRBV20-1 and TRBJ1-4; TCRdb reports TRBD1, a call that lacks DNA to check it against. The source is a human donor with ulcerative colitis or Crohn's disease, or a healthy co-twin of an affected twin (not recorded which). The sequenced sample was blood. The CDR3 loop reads CSAFDRGGEKLFF.